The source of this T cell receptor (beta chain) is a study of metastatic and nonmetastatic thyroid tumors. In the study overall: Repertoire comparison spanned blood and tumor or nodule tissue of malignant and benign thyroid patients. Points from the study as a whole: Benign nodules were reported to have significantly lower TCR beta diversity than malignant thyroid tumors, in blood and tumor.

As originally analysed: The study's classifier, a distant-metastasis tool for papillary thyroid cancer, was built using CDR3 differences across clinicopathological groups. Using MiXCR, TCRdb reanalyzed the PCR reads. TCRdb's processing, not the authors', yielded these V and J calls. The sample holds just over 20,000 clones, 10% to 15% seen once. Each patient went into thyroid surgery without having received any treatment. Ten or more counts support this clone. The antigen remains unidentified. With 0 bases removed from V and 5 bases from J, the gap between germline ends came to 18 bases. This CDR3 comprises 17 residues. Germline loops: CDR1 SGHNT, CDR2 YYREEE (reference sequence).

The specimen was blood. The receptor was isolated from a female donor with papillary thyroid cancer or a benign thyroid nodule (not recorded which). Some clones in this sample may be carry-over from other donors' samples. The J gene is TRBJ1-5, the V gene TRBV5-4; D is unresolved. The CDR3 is CASSLGYGGGSDQPQHF. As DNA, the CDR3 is TGTGCCAGCAGCTTGGGTTATGGAGGAGGCAGCGATCAGCCCCAGCATTTT.